Described below is a single T cell receptor beta chain sequence and its context. This entry belongs to a study of cytomegalovirus exposure and HLA in healthy donors. Both 60 Vbeta primers and 13 Jbeta primers went into the PCR. Method: immunoSEQ multiplex PCR; TCRdb's copy keeps in-frame clones and lacks some. The repertoire includes approximately 180,000 clones, more than 80% of them detected once, and 4.5% to 5.5% sits in the top ten. The length of the CDR3 is 16 residues. Germline CDR1 is MNHEY and CDR2 is SVGAGI. With V trimmed by 0 bases and J by 7 bases, 3 bases remained unmatched. This TCR was recovered from a young man in good health and CMV-seronegative. The chain has TRBV6-5 and TRBJ1-6, with 10 bases lining up with TRBD1. The sequencing input was PBMCs. CDR3 nucleotides: TGTGCCAGCAGTTACTCCCCGGGACAGGGGAATTCACCCCTCCACTTT. Protein sequence: CASSYSPGQGNSPLHF.